Presented here are 25 T cell receptor beta chains from one specimen sequenced in a study of blood T cells in healthy people across ages. Next came a second PCR, run for roughly 6 to 11 cycles, which used a sample-barcoded 5' primer along with a J-beta primer mix. One entry per CDR3 protein, called by TCRdb with MiXCR from the 5' RACE reads. The sample holds 1 million or so distinct CDR3 sequences; approximately 25% are singletons and the top ten take approximately 0.7%. These data are also associated with another study on T cells of mothers and their children.

Specimen: blood. Every receptor here comes from a girl under 10 years old in good health.

The rearrangement links TRBV5-1 to TRBJ2-3; D tentatively reads TRBD1 or TRBD2 (5 bases each). V lost 4 bases to trimming and J lost 1 base, with 10 bases between them. This CDR3 is 14 amino acids long. Germline loops: CDR1 SGHRS, CDR2 YFSETQ. The DNA for the CDR3 is TGCGCCAGCAGCGTCGAGGGACGCACAGATACGCAGTATTTT. This sequence encodes CASSVEGRTDTQYF.

This clonotype was detected a few times. This chain joins TRBV29-1 and TRBJ1-2; D perhaps matches TRBD1 (5 bases). Germline V gene data show CDR1 as SQVTM and CDR2 as ANQGSEA. The CDR3 loop spans 13 amino acids. The V end was cut by 2 bases, the J end by 2 bases, with 9 bases between. The CDR3 nucleotides are TGCAGCGTTGAACAAAGGGGAAACTATGGCTACACCTTC. This sequence encodes CSVEQRGNYGYTF.

V gene TRBV7-6 combines with J gene TRBJ1-1; D is unresolved. The germline V and J ends were trimmed by 5 bases and 2 bases, with 9 bases remaining between them. Germline lookup yields CDR1 SGHVS and CDR2 FNYEAQ. This CDR3 spans 13 amino acids. CDR3 DNA sequence: TGTGCCAGCAGCGCGACAACTAACACTGAAGCTTTCTTT. This codes for CASSATTNTEAFF. Combining the CDR3 with reference TRBV7-6 and TRBJ1-1 gives the whole variable domain GAGVSQSPRYKVTKRGQDVALRCDPISGHVSLYWYRQALGQGPEFLTYFNYEAQQDKSGLPNDRFSAERPEGSISTLTIQRTEQRDSAMYRCASSATTNTEAFFGQGTRLTVV.

This clonotype was counted a single time. The chain combines TRBV4-3 with TRBJ1-2, with D possibly matching TRBD1 (5 bases). CDR1 is LGHNA and CDR2 is YSLEER in the germline V gene. The CDR3 covers 14 residues. Trimming cost V 2 bases and J 6 bases, with 13 bases left between them. The CDR3 loop reads CASSQRTGLNGYTF. The DNA for the CDR3 is TGCGCCAGCAGCCAAAGAACAGGACTAAATGGCTACACCTTC.

This clonotype was detected only a few times. V gene TRBV29-1 combines with J gene TRBJ2-1; 11 bases line up with TRBD2. This CDR3 region has 15 residues. The germline V gene has CDR1 SQVTM and CDR2 ANQGSEA. V shed 6 bases and J 8 bases; nucleotides not matched to a gene: 12. CDR3 DNA sequence: TGCAGCGTGTCCCGGACTAGCGGGCGCTGGGATGAGCAGTTCTTC. This sequence encodes CSVSRTSGRWDEQFF.

Notes on this clonotype: One junction end does not reproduce the germline sequence, and a read error may be involved. The CDR3 DNA sequence: TGTGCCAGCAGCTTAGCTCCATCCTCTGGGGCCAACGTCCTGACTTTC. Translated: CASSLAPSSGANVLTF. The V call is TRBV5-1, the J call TRBJ2-6; D is uncertain. Germline V gives CDR1 SGHRS, CDR2 YFSETQ. The CDR3 contains 16 residues.

This clonotype came up a few times. The chain couples TRBV25-1 to TRBJ2-5, with 7 bases matching TRBD1. The J call is uncertain, as TRBJ2-7 better fits the DNA end. Germline V gene sequence: CDR1 MGHDK, CDR2 SYGVNS. The CDR3 has 14 amino acids. This CDR3 reads CASSGRTGFYEQYF. As DNA, the CDR3 is TGTGCCAGCAGTGGTCGGACAGGATTCTACGAGCAGTACTTC.

The chain links TRBV10-3 to TRBJ2-7; the match to TRBD1 covers 7 bases. Looked up from germline, CDR1 is ENHRY and CDR2 is SYGVKD. The CDR3 spans 13 residues. Trimming removed 6 bases from V and 0 bases from J; junction bases left unmatched: 2. CDR3 coding DNA: TGTGCCATCAGGGGGGACAGCTCCTACGAGCAGTACTTC. It codes for CAIRGDSSYEQYF.

This clonotype has just a few counts. This chain links TRBV28 with TRBJ2-1, with 14 bases matching TRBD2. Germline CDR1 is MDHEN and CDR2 is SYDVKM. V trimming: 3 bases; J trimming: 7 bases; junction bases outside the gene matches: 8. This CDR3 is built from 17 residues. The CDR3: CASSFSSGLAGGNEQFF. For the CDR3, the DNA is TGTGCCAGCAGTTTTTCCTCCGGACTAGCGGGAGGTAATGAGCAGTTCTTC.

This clonotype was counted only a few times. V and J are TRBV27 and TRBJ2-3; D gene uncertain. CDR1 and CDR2 (germline): MNHEY, SMNVEV (reference sequence). V was clipped by 2 bases and J by 10 bases, with 22 bases between them. The CDR3 spans 16 residues. CDR3 sequence (DNA): TGTGCCAGCAGTTTAGAAGGGCCGGGCACTTCGACTGCGCAGTATTTT. Its protein is CASSLEGPGTSTAQYF.

V and J are TRBV29-1 and TRBJ1-1, with unresolved D. Trimming removed 5 bases at V and 2 bases at J, with 12 bases between. This CDR3 is built from 13 residues. Germline V lookup: CDR1 SQVTM, CDR2 ANQGSEA. This chain's CDR3 is CSVSITVNTEAFF. The CDR3 DNA reads as TGCAGCGTTTCGATCACAGTAAACACTGAAGCTTTCTTT. The variable domain in full, with the rest retrieved from reference TRBV29-1 and TRBJ1-1, is SAVISQKPSRDICQRGTSLTIQCQVDSQVTMMFWYRQQPGQSLTLIATANQGSEATYESGFVIDKFPISRPNLTFSTLTVSNMSPEDSSIYLCSVSITVNTEAFFGQGTRLTVV.

This clonotype was seen a few times. The DNA of the CDR3 is TGTGCCAGCAGCCCCTTGAGGGGAAGGGAGACCCAGTACTTC. Translating gives CASSPLRGRETQYF. The chain joins TRBV28 to TRBJ2-5; possibly TRBD1 or TRBD2 for D (5 bases each). The CDR3 has 14 residues. The V end was cut by 6 bases, the J end by 5 bases, with 16 bases between. Germline CDR1 and CDR2: MDHEN and SYDVKM.

The CDR3 DNA sequence: TGTGCCAGCAGTTACGGGATGAACACCGGGGAGCTGTTTTTT. It encodes CASSYGMNTGELFF. The chain uses TRBV6-5 and TRBJ2-2; D gene uncertain. The length of the CDR3 is 14 residues. V was cut by 2 bases and J by 1 base, with 5 bases left in between. Germline V lookup: CDR1 MNHEY, CDR2 SVGAGI.

The sample holds a few counts of this clonotype. The genes are TRBV20-1 and TRBJ2-4; 7 nucleotides align to TRBD2. V shed 6 bases, J shed 0 bases, and the junction held 11 bases outside the gene matches. The CDR3 length is 16 residues. From germline, CDR1 is DFQATT and CDR2 SNEGSKA (reference sequence). CDR3: CSAAGEGPLAKNIQYF. Here the CDR3 DNA reads TGCAGTGCCGCCGGGGAGGGGCCTCTAGCCAAAAACATTCAGTACTTC.

This clonotype was counted only a few times. The chain links TRBV30 to TRBJ1-5; D gene uncertain. The CDR3 is 13 amino acids. V was pared by 3 bases and J by 2 bases, with 8 bases between. Germline CDR1 is GTSNPN and CDR2 is SVGIG (reference sequence). The CDR3: CAWREERNQPQHF. The CDR3 DNA reads TGTGCCTGGAGGGAGGAACGCAATCAGCCCCAGCATTTT.

The chain couples TRBV7-9 to TRBJ2-1, with 13 nucleotides matching TRBD2. Germline V CDR1 and CDR2: SEHNR, FQNEAQ (reference sequence). The CDR3 runs to 16 residues. Unmatched junction bases numbered 9, after V lost 5 bases and J lost 8 bases. CDR3 in DNA: TGTGCCAGCAGCCCTTCTGGGACTAGCGGGGAGGATGAGCAGTTCTTC. This encodes CASSPSGTSGEDEQFF. The full variable domain, its missing parts supplied by reference TRBV7-9 and TRBJ2-1, is DTGVSQNPRHKITKRGQNVTFRCDPISEHNRLYWYRQTLGQGPEFLTYFQNEAQLEKSRLLSDRFSAERPKGSFSTLEIQRTEQGDSAMYLCASSPSGTSGEDEQFFGPGTRLTVL.

As DNA, the CDR3 is TGTGCCAGCAGCCCTAGCGGGAGCTCTTATGGGGCCAACGTCCTGACTTTC. Its protein is CASSPSGSSYGANVLTF. This chain uses TRBV28 with TRBJ2-6, with 10 bases fitting TRBD2. The CDR3 sequence is 17 residues long. The V gene's germline CDR1 is MDHEN and CDR2 SYDVKM. V was clipped by 6 bases and J by 3 bases; unmatched bases: 8.

The rearrangement links TRBV6-6 to TRBJ1-2; possibly TRBD1 for D (6 bases). Trimming took 4 bases from V and 6 from J, leaving 12 bases between them. In germline, CDR1 is MNHNY, CDR2 SVGAGI (reference sequence). The CDR3 is made up of 13 amino acids. The CDR3 reads CASSSPGANGYTF. The CDR3 DNA sequence: TGTGCCAGCAGTTCGCCGGGGGCGAATGGCTACACCTTC.

The chain employs TRBV6-2 or TRBV6-3 and TRBJ2-1; possible D gene TRBD2, 6 bases. The germline CDR1 and CDR2 sequences are MNHEY and SVGEGT. The CDR3 loop spans 16 amino acids. V was pared by 0 bases and J by 2 bases, with 11 bases between. The CDR3 nucleotides read TGTGCCAGCAGTTACTCGAAGACTAGTCCCTACAATGAGCAGTTCTTC. This codes for CASSYSKTSPYNEQFF.

This clonotype was counted only a few times. The chain recombines TRBV4-2 with TRBJ2-7; possibly TRBD1 for D (6 bases). CDR3 length equals 18 residues. Germline-derived CDR1 and CDR2 are LGHNA and YNFKEQ. The V and J ends lost 1 base and 7 bases respectively, with 26 bases between them. The CDR3 DNA sequence: TGTGCCAGCAGCCAAGCGACAGGCGCAATCTCCGGACTGCGGGAGCAGTACTTC. Its translation: CASSQATGAISGLREQYF.

J is TRBJ2-5 and V is TRBV20-1; D ambiguous. The end of the DNA aligns better with TRBJ2-7, so the J call may be wrong. The CDR3 length is 13 residues. Germline V gene lookup returns CDR1 DFQATT and CDR2 SNEGSKA (reference sequence). The DNA of the CDR3 is TGCAGTGCTAGAGATATTCAGCTCTCCGAGCAGTACTTC. Encoded protein: CSARDIQLSEQYF.

This clonotype was counted a few times. CDR3 DNA: TGTGCCAGCAGCCGCTTGGAGGGGTTTCCCTACGAGCAGTACTTC. Protein sequence: CASSRLEGFPYEQYF. This chain uses TRBV14 with TRBJ2-7; D perhaps matches TRBD2 (6 bases). V lost 4 bases to trimming and J lost 2 bases, with 15 bases between them. The CDR3 is 15 residues long. Germline V CDR1 and CDR2: SGHDN, FVKESK.

This clonotype has only a few counts. This rearrangement joins TRBV9 to TRBJ2-1; no reliable D call. The V gene lost 4 bases and the J gene lost 5 bases, with 16 bases spanning the gap. The CDR3 totals 15 residues. The germline gives CDR1 SGDLS, CDR2 YYNGEE. The CDR3 spells CASSFTDGPDNEQFF. The CDR3 DNA sequence: TGTGCCAGCAGCTTTACAGACGGACCGGACAATGAGCAGTTCTTC.

The V call is TRBV12-5, the J call TRBJ2-4; TRBD1 aligns across 8 bases. Germline V gene sequence: CDR1 LGHNT, CDR2 FRNRAP. The CDR3 loop spans 12 amino acids. J was trimmed by 15 bases and V by 6 bases; bases with no gene match: 10. CDR3 loop: CASGTQGDDGYF. CDR3 bases: TGTGCTAGTGGGACACAGGGGGACGACGGGTACTTC. The full variable domain, its missing parts supplied by reference TRBV12-5 and TRBJ2-4, is DARVTQTPRHKVTEMGQEVTMRCQPILGHNTVFWYRQTMMQGLELLAYFRNRAPLDDSGMPKDRFSAEMPDATLATLKIQPSEPRDSAVYFCASGTQGDDGYFGAGTRLSVL.

This chain connects TRBV6-2 or TRBV6-3 to TRBJ2-1, with no clear D. The CDR3 is 13 amino acids. V was shortened by 1 base and J by 7 bases, with 8 bases between the two germline ends. Germline V gene data show CDR1 as MNHEY and CDR2 as SVGEGT. Here the CDR3 DNA reads TGTGCCAGCAGTTACTTATTTTTGAATGAGCAGTTCTTC. Translated: CASSYLFLNEQFF.